This is a list of T cell receptor beta chains from one sample in a study of T cell responses to AZD1222 COVID-19 vaccine. Measured with immunoSEQ multiplex PCR; TCRdb has only the in-frame clones, and not every one. The repertoire includes 130,000 or so clones, 80% to 90% of them detected once, and 9.4% sits in the top ten. Sequenced here: peripheral blood, sampled on day 0 of AZD1222 vaccination. The origin of the receptors is an adult in good health. The CDR3 runs from the conserved cysteine through the conserved F or W. Each record gives: clone size, CDR3 length, J gene, D gene, V gene, CDR3 DNA, CDR3 protein. A D gene is named only where the DNA matches it firmly. Clone size is given for some rows only: seen once, a few or many times, or a class if the clone is expanded.

NA	14	TRBJ1-2	NA	TRBV29-1	TGCAGCGCCGATCCGGTCTCCTATAACTATGGCTACACCTTC	CSADPVSYNYGYTF
once	18	TRBJ2-3	TRBD2	TRBV11-3	TGTGCCAGCAGCCCGGGGTTTACTAGCGGGAGTAGAACAGATACGCAGTATTTT	CASSPGFTSGSRTDTQYF
NA	11	TRBJ1-2	NA	TRBV30	TGTGCCTGGAGAGGGGGGGGAGGCTACACCTTC	CAWRGGGGYTF
NA	15	TRBJ2-2	NA	TRBV5-1	TGCGCCAGCAGCTTGTCTGCTTTCGACACCGGGGAGCTGTTTTTT	CASSLSAFDTGELFF
NA	16	TRBJ2-5	TRBD2	TRBV6-4	TGTGCCAGCACCTCTAGCGGGAGTTGCCCCCAAGAGACCCAGTACTTC	CASTSSGSCPQETQYF
NA	22	TRBJ2-3	NA	TRBV12-2	TGTGCAAGTCGCTGCGCAACCGGACTAGCGGGAGGTATGTCGTATAGCACAGATACGCAGTATTTT	CASRCATGLAGGMSYSTDTQYF
few	17	TRBJ1-1	NA	TRBV7-8	TGTGCCAGCAGCTTACGGAGGGGAGGAGGCGTACGCACTGAAGCTTTCTTT	CASSLRRGGGVRTEAFF
NA	14	TRBJ1-2	NA	TRBV18	TGTGCCAGCTCACCATCCCAGGATTACTATGGCTACACCTTC	CASSPSQDYYGYTF
few	18	TRBJ2-1	TRBD2	TRBV9	TGTGCCAGCACCCTTGGACTAGCGGGGGGGAAGACCTACAATGAGCAGTTCTTC	CASTLGLAGGKTYNEQFF
NA	15	TRBJ1-5	NA	TRBV5-1	TGCGCCAGCAGCTTGGGGTGGGGGGCCGCACAGCCCCAGCATTTT	CASSLGWGAAQPQHF
few	14	TRBJ2-5	NA	TRBV9	TGTGCCAGCAGCCCTGACTGGGGGCAAGAGACCCAGTACTTC	CASSPDWGQETQYF
NA	14	TRBJ1-1	TRBD1	TRBV3-1/TRBV3-2	TGTGCCAGCAGCCTTGGGGGGACAGGGGCCGAAGCTTTCTTT	CASSLGGTGAEAFF
NA	14	TRBJ1-6	NA	TRBV7-8	TGTGCCAGCAGGACGGACCCTACTGGGGCCCCCCTCCACTTT	CASRTDPTGAPLHF
NA	12	TRBJ2-4	NA	TRBV28	TGTGCCACTACAGGAGCTCATCTCGAAGAGTACTTC	CATTGAHLEEYF